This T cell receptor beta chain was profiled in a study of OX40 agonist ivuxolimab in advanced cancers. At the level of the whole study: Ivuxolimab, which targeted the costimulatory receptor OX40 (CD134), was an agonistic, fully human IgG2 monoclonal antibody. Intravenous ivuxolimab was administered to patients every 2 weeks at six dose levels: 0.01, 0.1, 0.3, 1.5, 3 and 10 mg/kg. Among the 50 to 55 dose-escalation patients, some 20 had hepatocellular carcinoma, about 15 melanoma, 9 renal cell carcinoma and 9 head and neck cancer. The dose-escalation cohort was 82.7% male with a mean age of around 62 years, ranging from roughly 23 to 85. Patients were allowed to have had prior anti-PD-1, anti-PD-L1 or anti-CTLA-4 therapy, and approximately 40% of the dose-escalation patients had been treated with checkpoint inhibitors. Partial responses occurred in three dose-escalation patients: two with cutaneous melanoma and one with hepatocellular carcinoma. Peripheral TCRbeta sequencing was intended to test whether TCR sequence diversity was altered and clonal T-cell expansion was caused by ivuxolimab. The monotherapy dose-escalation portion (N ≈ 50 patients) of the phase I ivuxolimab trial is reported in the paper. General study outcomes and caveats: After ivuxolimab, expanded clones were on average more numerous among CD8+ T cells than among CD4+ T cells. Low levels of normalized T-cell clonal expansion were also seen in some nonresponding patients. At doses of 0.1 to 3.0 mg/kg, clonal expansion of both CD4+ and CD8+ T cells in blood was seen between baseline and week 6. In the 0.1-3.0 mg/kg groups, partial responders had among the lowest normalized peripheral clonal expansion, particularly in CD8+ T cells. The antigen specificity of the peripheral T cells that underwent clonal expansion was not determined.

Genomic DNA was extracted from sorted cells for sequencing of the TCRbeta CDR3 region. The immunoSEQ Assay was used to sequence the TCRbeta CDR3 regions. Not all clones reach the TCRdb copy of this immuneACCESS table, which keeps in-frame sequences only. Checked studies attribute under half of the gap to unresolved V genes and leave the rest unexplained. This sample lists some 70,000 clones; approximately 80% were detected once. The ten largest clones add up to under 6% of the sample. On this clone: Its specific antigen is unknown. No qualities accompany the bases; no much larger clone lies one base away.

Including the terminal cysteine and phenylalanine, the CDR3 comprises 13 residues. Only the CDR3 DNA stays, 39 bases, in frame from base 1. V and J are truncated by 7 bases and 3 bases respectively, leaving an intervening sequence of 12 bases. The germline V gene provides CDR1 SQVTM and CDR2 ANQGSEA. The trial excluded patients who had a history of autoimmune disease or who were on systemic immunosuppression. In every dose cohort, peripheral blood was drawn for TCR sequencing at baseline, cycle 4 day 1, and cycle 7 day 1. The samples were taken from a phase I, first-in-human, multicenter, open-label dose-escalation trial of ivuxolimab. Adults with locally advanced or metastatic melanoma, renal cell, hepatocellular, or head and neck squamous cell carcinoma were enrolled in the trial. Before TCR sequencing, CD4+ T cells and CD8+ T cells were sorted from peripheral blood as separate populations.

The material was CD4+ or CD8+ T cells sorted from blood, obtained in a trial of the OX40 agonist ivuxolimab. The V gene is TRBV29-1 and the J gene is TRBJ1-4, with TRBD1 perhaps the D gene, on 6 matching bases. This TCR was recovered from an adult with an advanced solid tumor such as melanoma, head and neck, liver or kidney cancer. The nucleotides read TGCAGCGGAACGACAGGCCCTAATGAAAAACTGTTTTTT. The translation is CSGTTGPNEKLFF.